This TCR beta chain was retrieved from a study of blood T cell repertoires in COVID-19 (dated by TCRdb to 2020 to 2022). About the full investigation: Collaborator samples came from the United States, Italy and Spain and covered acute and convalescent phases of COVID-19. The material from the prospective study consisted of cDNA or gDNA derived from T cells, B-cell-depleted T cells, or PBMCs. Samples were obtained from the ongoing ImmuneRACE study (first 160 participants) and from over a thousand subjects provided by 6 global collaborators. Where available, HLA class I and class II types were taken from metadata supplied by the sample provider and were not determined by assay-based typing. The repertoires were made available in a free public database intended to serve as a resource for research on the immune response to SARS-CoV-2. Nearly every sample came with metadata listing a de-identified subject ID, COVID-19 status, age in years and sex. Deeply sampled blood TCRbeta repertoires from subjects exposed to, actively infected with, or recovered from COVID-19 were included in the dataset. Here is what the overall study found, with its caveats: The quantity of clinical and demographic metadata differed by source and by participant and was supplied without curation.

The germline V end is reduced by 4 bases and the J end by 2 bases; junction bases left unmatched: 10. In the germline V gene, CDR1 corresponds to LGHNA and CDR2 to YSLEER. From cysteine to phenylalanine, the CDR3 is 17 amino acids long. Just CDR3 DNA is preserved here, 51 bases in frame from base 1. In regard to this clone: This receptor's antigen is unknown. No much larger clonotype is one base removed from it; base qualities were not supplied.

The collaborating institutions used their own protocols to collect whole blood in K2EDTA tubes. For TCRbeta analysis, collaborators shipped samples in one of three forms: frozen whole blood, isolated PBMCs, or DNA extracted from either of those sample types. The immunoSEQ Assay, a bias-controlled multiplex PCR, was used to amplify TCRbeta CDR3 regions from genomic DNA. Regarding the original processing steps: Within the assay, amplification of reference gene primers was used to estimate how many nucleated cells each sample contained. To quantify the absolute abundance of each unique TCRbeta CDR3 rearrangement, sequence reads were collapsed and filtered. For each sample, productive Simpson clonality was calculated as the square root of Simpson's diversity index over productive rearrangements. The table comes from immuneACCESS by way of TCRdb, which keeps in-frame sequences with V and J called. Part of the clones is missing from these tables; in studies checked, under half for an unresolved V gene and the rest for unknown reasons. V and J calls and clone size come straight from that table; D and trimming were deduced from the DNA. The sample yields about 140,000 clones; approximately 86% were counted once. About 8% of the sample comes from the top ten.

The chain uses TRBV4-3 and TRBJ2-3; 9 nucleotides in the junction match TRBD1. The sequenced sample consisted of peripheral blood. The source of this sequence is a woman aged 55-75 years with acute or convalescent COVID-19. Here is the DNA: TGCGCCAGCAGCCCCCACCCCGGGACAGGGATCACAGATACGCAGTATTTT. The translation is CASSPHPGTGITDTQYF.